The entry that follows covers one T cell receptor (beta chain) sequence. This clone appeared many times. Its antigen has not been determined. No per-base quality is available; no much larger clone lies one base away. The CDR3 regions of human TCRbeta chains were analyzed by immunosequencing. The authors' pipeline ran thus. Repertoire TCRs were checked for matches against a reference library of SARS-CoV-2-specific TCRs that had been generated using the MIRA antigen-specificity platform. Breadth was defined as the fraction of unique TCRs that were SARS-CoV-2-associated, and depth was defined as the fraction of total T cells that were SARS-CoV-2-associated. Using the MIRA data, every spike-specific TCR was mapped to the spike region that the TCR reacted to and assigned to either a CD4 or a CD8 class. Log10-transformed breadth and depth values were compared by one-way ANOVA with Sidak's multiple comparisons tests. What TCRdb holds here is the immuneACCESS table cut down to in-frame rearrangements. Part of the clones is not present; checked against another copy, under half of the missing clones reflect an unresolved V gene, and the others are unexplained. V and J calls and clone size come straight from that table; D and trimming were deduced from the DNA. The sample contains some 150,000 clones, roughly 85% of them found a single time. Of the sample, 6.5% to 8.5% falls within the top ten clones.

This entry is derived from a study of T cell responses to AZD1222 COVID-19 vaccine (dated by TCRdb to about 2021). With respect to the entire study: TCR sequencing was performed for 230 to 250 trial participants, of whom around 200 were given two doses of AZD1222 and approximately 25 were given two doses of MenACWY control vaccine. Trial participants were enrolled by age into subgroups of 18-55, 56-69 and 70-plus years, and about 150, 27 and 61 TCR-sequenced participants, respectively, were included in these subgroups. Study-level results and caveats: Because no day 14 peak-response samples were available, repertoires were characterized only after the peak T cell response. Spike-specific TCR breadth and depth rose significantly after two AZD1222 doses compared with day 0 and with MenACWY recipients. Vaccine-associated CD4 TCRs spanned the whole spike protein, with dominant responses in regions 160-218 and 743-854. Participants were mostly white British and included more females than males, and it was suggested by the authors that clonal diversity may have been underestimated. In the small 56-69-year group, the increase in depth fell short of significance, most likely because of low power. Nearly half of unique spike-specific TCRs reportedly recognized epitopes outside regions mutated in the B.1.351 and B.1.1.7 variants. Only five or six AZD1222 recipients were SARS-CoV-2 seropositive at baseline, limiting conclusions about previously exposed vaccinees.

The CDR3 covers 15 residues, taking in both the cysteine and the phenylalanine. The entry retains the CDR3 DNA only, 45 bases that are in frame from base 1. V is pruned by 7 bases and J by 1 base, leaving 8 bases of the junction without a gene match. The germline V gene (reference sequence) gives CDR1 as SEHNR and CDR2 as FQNEAQ. The sample's time point label, in plain terms: about 28 days (+/-7) after the second vaccine dose. Sample treatment or condition, as interpreted from the label and publication: meningococcal conjugate vaccine given as trial control. Vaccinee samples came from UK trials COV001 and COV002, including a single-blind randomized controlled phase 2/3 trial of AZD1222 (ChAdOx1 nCoV-19) in healthy adults. For TCRbeta chain sequencing, PBMC samples were collected from trial participants at day 0 and at day 28 after the second dose.

Sequences were derived from peripheral blood, sampled 28 days after the second dose of the MenACWY control vaccine. This receptor chain uses TRBV7-9 and TRBJ1-1, and TRBD1 matches 8 of the central bases. This TCR was sampled from an adult who received the MenACWY meningococcal vaccine as a control. The CDR3 region reads CASTSGGVGNTEAFF. The DNA reads TGTGCCAGCACATCAGGGGGCGTGGGGAACACTGAAGCTTTCTTT.